This T cell receptor beta chain was found in a study of tumor T cells in aggressive B-cell lymphoma. Assay used: immunoSEQ multiplex PCR; TCRdb lists only in-frame clones, some missing. The profile covers under 2,000 clones, with approximately 91% appearing a single time and more than 6.5% taken by the ten largest. The junction had 5 bases not matched to a gene; V was cut back by 3 bases and J by 7 bases. The CDR3 covers 13 residues. Germline V gene data show CDR1 as SGHRS and CDR2 as YFSETQ. The sample comprised tumor tissue. The chain couples TRBV5-1 to TRBJ2-5; 8 nucleotides align to TRBD1. This receptor was obtained from an adult with diffuse large B cell lymphoma. DNA for the CDR3: TGCGCCAGCAGCTCTGGACAGGGAGGGACCCAGTACTTC. Translating it yields CASSSGQGGTQYF.